These 16 T cell receptor beta chains came from one sample sequenced in a study of T-cell reconstitution after alpha-beta-depleted transplantation in children. Library preparation (for TCRbeta) was performed with unique molecular identifiers. TCRdb used MiXCR to reprocess the PCR reads, holding one entry per CDR3 protein. The sample contains around 80,000 distinct CDR3 sequences, 15% to 20% of which appear only once. Source: PBMCs, mostly from graft donor cells, taken 360 days after TCRalphabeta/CD19-depleted stem cell transplant. These receptors came from a male patient between 2 and 10 years old who had a stem cell transplant for acute lymphoblastic leukemia, so the T cells may come from the graft donor.

Comments on this clonotype: Its ends do not fully match the called genes, so a read error is possible. V is TRBV3-1 and J is TRBJ2-3, with TRBD2 matching 10 bases. The germline CDR1 and CDR2 sequences are LGHDT and YNNKEL (reference sequence). This CDR3 region has 18 residues. The CDR3: CASSASGRALDYTDMQYF. In nucleotides, the CDR3 is TGTGCCAGCAGCGCAAGCGGGAGGGCCTTAGACTACACAGATATGCAGTATTTT.

The chain carries TRBV12-3 or TRBV12-4 and TRBJ2-7, with TRBD2 matching over 10 bases. J gave up 7 bases and V 4 bases, and 16 bases lay outside the gene matches. The CDR3 loop spans 17 amino acids. As DNA, the CDR3 is TGTGCCAGCAGTTCTGGGACTAGCGCCATTAGAAGGTGGGAGCAGTACTTC. Its translation: CASSSGTSAIRRWEQYF.

J is TRBJ2-3 and V is TRBV5-1, with 13 bases aligning to TRBD2. The CDR3 consists of 18 residues. The V and J ends lost 3 bases and 1 base, in that order; junction bases with no gene match: 8. Per germline, CDR1 SGHRS and CDR2 YFSETQ. The CDR3 is CASSSPGLAGRGTDTQYF. The CDR3 DNA sequence: TGCGCCAGCAGCTCACCGGGACTAGCGGGGAGGGGCACAGATACGCAGTATTTT. The full variable domain, its missing parts supplied by reference TRBV5-1 and TRBJ2-3, is KAGVTQTPRYLIKTRGQQVTLSCSPISGHRSVSWYQQTPGQGLQFLFEYFSETQRNKGNFPGRFSGRQFSNSRSEMNVSTLELGDSALYLCASSSPGLAGRGTDTQYFGPGTRLTVL.

This clonotype showed up just a few times. CDR3 loop: CASSPFPNYGYTF. CDR3 DNA: TGTGCCAGCAGCCCTTTCCCTAACTATGGCTACACCTTC. The V call is TRBV12-3 or TRBV12-4, the J call TRBJ1-2; no clear D. Deletions cut 6 bases from V and 0 bases from J, with 8 bases between. The CDR3 contains 13 residues.

This clonotype was seen at least ten times. The chain is built from TRBV7-9 and TRBJ2-5; D unresolved. This CDR3 region has 12 residues. Trimming stripped 5 bases from V and 0 bases from J, with 4 bases between. CDR1 is SEHNR, CDR2 FQNEAQ, per germline (reference sequence). CDR3 sequence: CASSTYQETQYF. The CDR3 coding sequence is TGTGCCAGCAGCACGTACCAAGAGACCCAGTACTTC.

The chain is built from TRBV28 and TRBJ2-5, with 7 bases aligning to TRBD2. CDR3 size: 13 residues. Per germline, CDR1 MDHEN and CDR2 SYDVKM. J gave up 5 bases and V 6 bases, and 6 bases lay outside the gene matches. The CDR3 DNA follows: TGTGCCAGCAGCTGGGGAGGGTGGGAGACCCAGTACTTC. This translates into CASSWGGWETQYF. Variable domain in full (rest from reference TRBV28 and TRBJ2-5): DVKVTQSSRYLVKRTGEKVFLECVQDMDHENMFWYRQDPGLGLRLIYFSYDVKMKEKGDIPEGYSVSREKKERFSLILESASTNQTSMYLCASSWGGWETQYFGPGTRLLVL.

This clonotype was seen many times. The chain couples TRBV3-1 to TRBJ2-2; no firm D call. The CDR3 spans 13 residues. Looked up from germline, CDR1 is LGHDT and CDR2 is YNNKEL (reference sequence). V was cut by 3 bases and J by 6 bases, with 8 bases left in between. The CDR3 loop reads CASSQGLSGELFF. CDR3 bases: TGTGCCAGCAGCCAGGGTTTATCCGGGGAGCTGTTTTTT.

This sequence joins TRBV10-3 and TRBJ1-5; 7 positions agree with TRBD1. Germline CDR1 is ENHRY and CDR2 is SYGVKD. After removal of 8 bases from V and 0 bases from J, the junction contained 4 bases not matched to a gene. This CDR3 spans 14 amino acids. CDR3 protein: CAIGGQYSNQPQHF. CDR3 nucleotides: TGTGCCATCGGGGGACAGTATAGCAATCAGCCCCAGCATTTT.

V and J are TRBV12-3 or TRBV12-4 and TRBJ2-7; 8 bases map to TRBD1. V was clipped by 8 bases and J by 5 bases; unmatched bases: 11. The CDR3 consists of 14 residues. The CDR3 DNA reads as TGTGCCAGCCGTCGGGGACAGGTTTATCACGAGCAGTACTTC. Its protein product is CASRRGQVYHEQYF.

The V gene is TRBV24-1, the J gene TRBJ2-2; D not certain. This CDR3 contains 13 residues. V lost 10 bases and J lost 6, with 14 bases in between. Germline CDR1 is KGHDR and CDR2 is SFDVKD. The CDR3 coding sequence is TGTGCCACTAAGGAGAGTTCGGCCGGGGAGCTGTTTTTT. Its translation is CATKESSAGELFF.

The sample holds a few counts of this clonotype. This chain links TRBV5-6 with TRBJ2-7, with TRBD1 matching 7 bases. This CDR3 contains 16 residues. V was clipped by 5 bases and J by 5 bases; unmatched bases: 16. Per germline, CDR1 SGHDT and CDR2 YYEEEE. CDR3: CASSNMIGRGNNEQYF. Here the CDR3 DNA reads TGTGCCAGCAGTAATATGATTGGCAGGGGGAATAACGAGCAGTACTTC. The whole variable domain, remainder taken from reference TRBV5-6 and TRBJ2-7, is DAGVTQSPTHLIKTRGQQVTLRCSPKSGHDTVSWYQQALGQGPQFIFQYYEEEERQRGNFPDRFSGHQFPNYSSELNVNALLLGDSALYLCASSNMIGRGNNEQYFGPGTRLTVT.

This chain joins TRBV4-1 and TRBJ2-1; the D gene is possibly TRBD2 (6 bases). CDR1 and CDR2 from the germline V gene are MGHRA and YSYEKL. With 4 bases removed from V and 9 bases from J, the gap between germline ends came to 16 bases. This CDR3 is 14 amino acids long. The CDR3 DNA follows: TGCGCCAGCAGCCTCCGACTAGGACTTCGTGAGCAGTTCTTC. It yields the protein CASSLRLGLREQFF.

This chain uses TRBV6-1 with TRBJ2-7; 8 positions agree with TRBD1. Unmatched junction bases numbered 9, after V lost 7 bases and J lost 1 base. The CDR3 length is 15 residues. CDR1 MNHNS and CDR2 SASEGT come from the germline V gene. The CDR3 DNA reads TGTGCCAGCACCACCCGGCAGGGGGCATCCTACGAGCAGTACTTC. It specifies CASTTRQGASYEQYF.

The chain links TRBV10-3 to TRBJ2-7; D could derive from TRBD1 or TRBD2 (6 bases each). The CDR3 is 13 residues long. Trimming removed 6 bases from V and 0 bases from J, with 9 bases in between. Germline V gene data show CDR1 as ENHRY and CDR2 as SYGVKD. Written as DNA, the CDR3 is TGTGCCATCAGGCGGGACACCTCCTACGAGCAGTACTTC. It specifies CAIRRDTSYEQYF.

V is TRBV12-3 or TRBV12-4 and J is TRBJ2-2; 7 bases map to TRBD2. V lost 3 bases to trimming and J lost 2 bases; unmatched junction nucleotides: 21. The CDR3 sequence is 21 residues long. DNA of the CDR3: TGTGCCAGCAGTTTCCCGACCGGGACTACAGTAGGGGTGGGAAACACCGGGGAGCTGTTTTTT. Amino acids: CASSFPTGTTVGVGNTGELFF.

The rearrangement uses TRBV3-1 and TRBJ2-2, with unresolved D. Trimming cost V 1 base and J 7 bases, with 10 bases left between them. The CDR3 totals 14 residues. CDR1 and CDR2 from the germline V gene are LGHDT and YNNKEL (reference sequence). CDR3 region: CASSQGVLYGELFF. The CDR3, as DNA: TGTGCCAGCAGCCAAGGGGTACTTTACGGGGAGCTGTTTTTT. The entire variable domain, with the rest obtained from reference TRBV3-1 and TRBJ2-2, is as follows: DTAVSQTPKYLVTQMGNDKSIKCEQNLGHDTMYWYKQDSKKFLKIMFSYNNKELIINETVPNRFSPKSPDKAHLNLHINSLELGDSAVYFCASSQGVLYGELFFGEGSRLTVL.